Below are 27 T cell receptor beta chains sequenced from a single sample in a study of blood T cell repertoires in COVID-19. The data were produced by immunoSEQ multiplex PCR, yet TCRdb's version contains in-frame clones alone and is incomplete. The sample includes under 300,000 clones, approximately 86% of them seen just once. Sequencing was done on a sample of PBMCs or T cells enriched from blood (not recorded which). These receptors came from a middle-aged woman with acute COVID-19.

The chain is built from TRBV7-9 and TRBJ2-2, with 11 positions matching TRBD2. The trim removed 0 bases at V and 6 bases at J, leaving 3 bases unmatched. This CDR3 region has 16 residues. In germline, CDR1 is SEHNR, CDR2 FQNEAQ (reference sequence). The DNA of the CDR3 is TGTGCCAGCAGCTTAGCTACTAGCGGGAGCGCCGGGGAGCTGTTTTTT. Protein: CASSLATSGSAGELFF. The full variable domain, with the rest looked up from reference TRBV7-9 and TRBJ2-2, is DTGVSQNPRHKITKRGQNVTFRCDPISEHNRLYWYRQTLGQGPEFLTYFQNEAQLEKSRLLSDRFSAERPKGSFSTLEIQRTEQGDSAMYLCASSLATSGSAGELFFGEGSRLTVL.

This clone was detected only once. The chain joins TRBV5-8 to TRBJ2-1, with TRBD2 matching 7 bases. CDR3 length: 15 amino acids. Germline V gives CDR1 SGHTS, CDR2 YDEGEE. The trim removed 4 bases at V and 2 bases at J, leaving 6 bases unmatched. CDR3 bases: TGTGCCAGCAGCCGGATGGGGGGGGCCTACAATGAGCAGTTCTTC. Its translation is CASSRMGGAYNEQFF.

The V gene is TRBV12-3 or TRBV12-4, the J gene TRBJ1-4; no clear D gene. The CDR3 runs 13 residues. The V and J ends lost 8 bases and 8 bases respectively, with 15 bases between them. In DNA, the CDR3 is TGTGCCAGCCGAGAGGGAACCTGGGAAAAACTGTTTTTT. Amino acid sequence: CASREGTWEKLFF.

In nucleotides, the CDR3 is TGTGCCAGCAGCTTGGGGGGGGAAGAGACCCAGTACTTC. This encodes CASSLGGEETQYF. J is TRBJ2-5 and V is TRBV5-8, with D perhaps matching TRBD2 (6 bases). Germline CDR1 SGHTS, CDR2 YDEGEE. The germline V and J ends were trimmed by 0 bases and 3 bases, with 6 bases remaining between them. This CDR3 contains 13 residues. The variable domain in full, completed from reference TRBV5-8 and TRBJ2-5, reads EAGVTQSPTHLIKTRGQQATLRCSPISGHTSVYWYQQALGLGLQFLLWYDEGEERNRGNFPPRFSGRQFPNYSSELNVNALELEDSALYLCASSLGGEETQYFGPGTRLLVL.

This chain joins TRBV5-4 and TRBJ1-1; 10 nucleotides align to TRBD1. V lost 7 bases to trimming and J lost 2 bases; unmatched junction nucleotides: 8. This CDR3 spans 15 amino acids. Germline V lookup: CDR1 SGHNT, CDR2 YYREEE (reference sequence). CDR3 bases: TGTGCCAGCCGTGGGACAGGGGCGATCAACACTGAAGCTTTCTTT. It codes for CASRGTGAINTEAFF.

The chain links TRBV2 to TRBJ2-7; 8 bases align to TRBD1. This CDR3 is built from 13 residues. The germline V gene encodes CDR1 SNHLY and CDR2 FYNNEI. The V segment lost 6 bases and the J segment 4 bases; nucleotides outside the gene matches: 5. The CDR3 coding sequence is TGTGCCAGCAGGGGGGACAGGCGGTACGAGCAGTACTTC. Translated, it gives CASRGDRRYEQYF.

The CDR3 DNA is TGCGCCAGCAGCTTGGAACCGTCAGACTATGGCTACACCTTC. It yields the protein CASSLEPSDYGYTF. J is TRBJ1-2 and V is TRBV5-1, with no clear D. Trimming shortened V by 0 bases and J by 3 bases, and 9 bases separated the two germline ends. Germline V gene sequence: CDR1 SGHRS, CDR2 YFSETQ. There are 14 residues in the CDR3.

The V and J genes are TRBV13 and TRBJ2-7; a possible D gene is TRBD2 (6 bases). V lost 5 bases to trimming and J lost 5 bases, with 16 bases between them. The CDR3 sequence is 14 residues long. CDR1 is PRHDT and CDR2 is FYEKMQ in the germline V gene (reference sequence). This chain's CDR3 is CASSLTWRGHEQYF. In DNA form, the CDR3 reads TGTGCCAGCAGCCTCACATGGAGGGGCCACGAGCAGTACTTC.

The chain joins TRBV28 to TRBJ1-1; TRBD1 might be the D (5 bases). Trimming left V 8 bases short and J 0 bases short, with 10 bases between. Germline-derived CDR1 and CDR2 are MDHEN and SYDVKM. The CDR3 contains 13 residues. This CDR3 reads CASQGAMNTEAFF. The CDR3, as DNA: TGTGCCAGCCAAGGGGCCATGAACACTGAAGCTTTCTTT.

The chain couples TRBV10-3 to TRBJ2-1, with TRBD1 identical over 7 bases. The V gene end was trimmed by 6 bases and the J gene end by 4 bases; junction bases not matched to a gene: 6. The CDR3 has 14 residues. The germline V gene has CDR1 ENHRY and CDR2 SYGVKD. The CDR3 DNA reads TGTGCCATCAGACCGGGACAGATGTACAATGAGCAGTTCTTC. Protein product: CAIRPGQMYNEQFF.

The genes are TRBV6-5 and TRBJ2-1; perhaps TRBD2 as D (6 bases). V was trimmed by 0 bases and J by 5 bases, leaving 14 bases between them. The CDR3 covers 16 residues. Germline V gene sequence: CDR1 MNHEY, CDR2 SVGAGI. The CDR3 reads CASSYSRLEPHNEQFF. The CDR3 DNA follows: TGTGCCAGCAGTTACTCGAGACTAGAACCCCACAATGAGCAGTTCTTC.

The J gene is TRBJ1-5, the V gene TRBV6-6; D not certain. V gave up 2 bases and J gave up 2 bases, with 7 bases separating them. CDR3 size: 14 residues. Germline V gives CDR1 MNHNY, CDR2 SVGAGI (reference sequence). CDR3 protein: CASSYQNGNQPQHF. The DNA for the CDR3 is TGTGCCAGCAGTTACCAGAACGGCAATCAGCCCCAGCATTTT.

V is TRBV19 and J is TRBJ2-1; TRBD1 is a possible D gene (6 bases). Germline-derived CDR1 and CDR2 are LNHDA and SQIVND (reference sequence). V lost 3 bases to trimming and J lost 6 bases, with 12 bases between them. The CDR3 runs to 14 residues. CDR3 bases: TGTGCCAGTAGTATGGCAGGGGCCCCCAATGAGCAGTTCTTC. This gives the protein CASSMAGAPNEQFF. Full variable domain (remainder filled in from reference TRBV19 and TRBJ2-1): DGGITQSPKYLFRKEGQNVTLSCEQNLNHDAMYWYRQDPGQGLRLIYYSQIVNDFQKGDIAEGYSVSREKKESFPLTVTSAQKNPTAFYLCASSMAGAPNEQFFGPGTRLTVL.

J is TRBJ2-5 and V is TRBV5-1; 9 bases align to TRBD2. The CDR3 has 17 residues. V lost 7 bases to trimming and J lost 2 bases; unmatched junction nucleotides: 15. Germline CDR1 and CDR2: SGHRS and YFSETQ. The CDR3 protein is CASAAPSAGGRQETQYF. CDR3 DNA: TGCGCCAGCGCCGCTCCGTCGGCGGGAGGGAGGCAAGAGACCCAGTACTTC.

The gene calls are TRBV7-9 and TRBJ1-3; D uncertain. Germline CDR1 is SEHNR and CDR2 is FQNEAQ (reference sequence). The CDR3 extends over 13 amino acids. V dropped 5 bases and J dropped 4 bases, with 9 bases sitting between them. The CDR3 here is CASSAGGGNTIYF. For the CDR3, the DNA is TGTGCCAGCAGCGCTGGAGGGGGAAACACCATATATTTT.

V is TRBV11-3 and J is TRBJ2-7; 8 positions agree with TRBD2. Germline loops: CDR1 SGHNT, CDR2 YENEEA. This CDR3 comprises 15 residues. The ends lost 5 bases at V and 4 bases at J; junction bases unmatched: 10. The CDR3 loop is CASSPRWAGGYEQYF. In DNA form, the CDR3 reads TGTGCCAGCAGCCCAAGGTGGGCGGGAGGTTACGAGCAGTACTTC.

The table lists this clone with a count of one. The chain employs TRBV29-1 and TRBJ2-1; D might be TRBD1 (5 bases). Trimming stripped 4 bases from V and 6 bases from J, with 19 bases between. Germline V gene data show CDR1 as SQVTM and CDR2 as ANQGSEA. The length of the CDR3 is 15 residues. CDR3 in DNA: TGCAGCGTTGTCTCGGGCCGGACACGGATCAATGAGCAGTTCTTC. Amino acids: CSVVSGRTRINEQFF.

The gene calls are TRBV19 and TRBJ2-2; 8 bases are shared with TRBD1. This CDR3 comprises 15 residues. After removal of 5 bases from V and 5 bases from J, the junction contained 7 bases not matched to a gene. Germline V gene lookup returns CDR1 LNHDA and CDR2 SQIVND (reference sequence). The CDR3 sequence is CASSYRGMVTGELFF. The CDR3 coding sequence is TGTGCCAGTAGTTACAGGGGGATGGTTACCGGGGAGCTGTTTTTT.

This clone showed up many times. CDR3 region: CASSFLTGSYGYTF. CDR3 sequence (DNA): TGTGCCAGCAGTTTCTTGACAGGGTCATATGGCTACACCTTC. The chain joins TRBV27 to TRBJ1-2, with 7 bases fitting TRBD1. This CDR3 is built from 14 residues. The V gene end was trimmed by 3 bases and the J gene end by 5 bases; junction bases not matched to a gene: 6. The germline V gene has CDR1 MNHEY and CDR2 SMNVEV (reference sequence).

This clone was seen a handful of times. As DNA, the CDR3 is TGTGCCAGCAGCCAAGGGCGCCGGGATTTCTATGGCTACACCTTC. Encoded protein: CASSQGRRDFYGYTF. This chain joins TRBV4-2 and TRBJ1-2; D is unclear. This CDR3 comprises 15 residues. CDR1 and CDR2 (germline): LGHNA, YNFKEQ. V lost 1 base to trimming and J lost 4 bases, with 13 bases between them.

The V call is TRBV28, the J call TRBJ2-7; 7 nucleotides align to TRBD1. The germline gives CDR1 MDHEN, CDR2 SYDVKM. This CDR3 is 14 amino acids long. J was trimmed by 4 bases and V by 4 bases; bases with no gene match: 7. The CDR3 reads CASSYQGERYEQYF. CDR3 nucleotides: TGTGCCAGCAGTTATCAGGGGGAGAGGTACGAGCAGTACTTC.

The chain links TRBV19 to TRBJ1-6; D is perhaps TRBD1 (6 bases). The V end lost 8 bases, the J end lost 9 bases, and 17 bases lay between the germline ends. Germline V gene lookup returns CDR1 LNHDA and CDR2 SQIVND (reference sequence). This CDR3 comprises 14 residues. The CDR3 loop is CASGRETGSSPLHF. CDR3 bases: TGTGCCAGTGGGCGCGAGACAGGAAGTTCACCCCTCCACTTT.

The CDR3 DNA follows: TGTGCCAGTAGTGGGAGGACCCAAGGCTGGACTGAAGCTTTCTTT. Amino acid sequence: CASSGRTQGWTEAFF. The V and J genes are TRBV19 and TRBJ1-1, with D unclear. V was clipped by 5 bases and J by 5 bases, with 18 bases between them. Germline V gene data show CDR1 as LNHDA and CDR2 as SQIVND (reference sequence). The CDR3 sequence is 15 residues long.

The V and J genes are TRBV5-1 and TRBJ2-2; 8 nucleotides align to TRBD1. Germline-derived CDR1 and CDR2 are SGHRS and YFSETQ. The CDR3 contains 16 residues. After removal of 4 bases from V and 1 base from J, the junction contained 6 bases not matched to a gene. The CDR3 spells CASSHTGTGNTGELFF. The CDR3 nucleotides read TGCGCCAGCAGCCATACCGGGACAGGGAACACCGGGGAGCTGTTTTTT.

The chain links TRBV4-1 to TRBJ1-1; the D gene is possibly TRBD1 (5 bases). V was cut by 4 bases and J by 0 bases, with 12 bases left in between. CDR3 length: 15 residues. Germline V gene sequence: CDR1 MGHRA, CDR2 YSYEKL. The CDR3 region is CASSRVQGLNTEAFF. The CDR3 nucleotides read TGCGCCAGCAGCCGCGTGCAGGGTTTGAACACTGAAGCTTTCTTT.

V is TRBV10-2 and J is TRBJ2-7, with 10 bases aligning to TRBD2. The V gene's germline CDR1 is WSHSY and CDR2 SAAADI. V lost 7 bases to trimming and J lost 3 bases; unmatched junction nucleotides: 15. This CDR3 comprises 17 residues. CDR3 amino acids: CASTIQAGGTFGYEQYF. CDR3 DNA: TGCGCCAGCACCATACAAGCGGGAGGGACTTTTGGCTACGAGCAGTACTTC.

The CDR3 coding sequence is TGTGCCAGCAGCTTCTTCGGGGACAGGGTGGTATCACCCCTCCACTTT. Translation: CASSFFGDRVVSPLHF. The genes are TRBV5-6 and TRBJ1-6, with 9 positions matching TRBD1. The germline gives CDR1 SGHDT, CDR2 YYEEEE. The CDR3 has 16 amino acids. The trim removed 2 bases at V and 10 bases at J, leaving 10 bases unmatched.